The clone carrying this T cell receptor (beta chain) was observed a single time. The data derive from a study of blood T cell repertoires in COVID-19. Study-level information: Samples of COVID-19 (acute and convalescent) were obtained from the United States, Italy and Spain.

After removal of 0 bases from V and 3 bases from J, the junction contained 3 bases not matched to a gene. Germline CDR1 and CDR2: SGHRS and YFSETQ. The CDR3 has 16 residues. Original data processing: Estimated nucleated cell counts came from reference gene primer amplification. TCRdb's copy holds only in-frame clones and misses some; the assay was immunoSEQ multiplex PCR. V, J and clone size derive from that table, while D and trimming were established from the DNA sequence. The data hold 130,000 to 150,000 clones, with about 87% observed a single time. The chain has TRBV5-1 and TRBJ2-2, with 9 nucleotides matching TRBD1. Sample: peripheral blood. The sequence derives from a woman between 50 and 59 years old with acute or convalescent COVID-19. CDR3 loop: CASSLAGTGYTGELFF. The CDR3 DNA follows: TGCGCCAGCAGCTTGGCTGGGACAGGGTACACCGGGGAGCTGTTTTTT.